Following are 17 T cell receptor beta chains from one sample sequenced in a study of beta chain features in type 1 diabetes. No antigen has been identified for these receptors. Expressed TCRB transcripts were sequenced after all isolated RNA was converted to cDNA. Measured with immunoSEQ multiplex PCR; TCRdb has only the in-frame clones, and not every one. The table records about 710,000 clones, over 13% of them present only once. Study-wide results and limits: Moderate but significant shortening of TCRB CDR3s was recorded in all four CD4+ subsets from Type 1 diabetes patients.

The sample was naive CD4+ T cells from blood. Source of these receptors: a young man with type 1 diabetes.

This clone turned up a few times. The chain is built from TRBV19 and TRBJ2-1, with D possibly TRBD2 on 5 matching bases. This CDR3 has 15 residues. Germline CDR1 and CDR2: LNHDA and SQIVND (reference sequence). Trimming removed 0 bases from V and 6 bases from J, with 12 bases in between. The CDR3 region has the DNA TGTGCCAGTAGTATAGACGATTGGACTGCCAATGAGCAGTTCTTC. Protein sequence: CASSIDDWTANEQFF.

This clone was seen a few times. The chain has TRBV29-1 and TRBJ2-1, with 8 bases lining up with TRBD1. Germline CDR1 SQVTM, CDR2 ANQGSEA. Trimming removed 7 bases from V and 8 bases from J; junction bases left unmatched: 4. This CDR3 is 11 amino acids long. The CDR3 region has the DNA TGCAGCGGGGACAGGAACGATGAGCAGTTCTTC. Its translation: CSGDRNDEQFF.

This chain connects TRBV30 to TRBJ1-6; D not certain. CDR3 length: 15 amino acids. CDR1 is GTSNPN, CDR2 SVGIG, per germline (reference sequence). V lost 3 bases and J lost 0, with 9 bases in between. The CDR3 nucleotides are TGTGCCTGGAGGCCACAGAGCTCCTATAATTCACCCCTCCACTTT. Encoded protein: CAWRPQSSYNSPLHF.

The CDR3: CAWRGKGEVPQHF. CDR3 DNA sequence: TGTGCCTGGAGGGGTAAAGGGGAGGTGCCCCAGCATTTT. V and J are TRBV30 and TRBJ1-5; tentative D call: TRBD1 (5 bases). The CDR3 consists of 13 residues. Trimming took off 3 bases at V and 9 bases at J, with 15 bases between the two ends. Germline V gene data show CDR1 as GTSNPN and CDR2 as SVGIG (reference sequence).

Written as DNA, the CDR3 is TGTGCCTGGGGGGGGGAGCGAGGAGAGACCCAGTACTTC. The encoded protein is CAWGGERGETQYF. This sequence joins TRBV30 and TRBJ2-5; 7 positions match TRBD2. Germline CDR1 and CDR2: GTSNPN and SVGIG (reference sequence). This CDR3 has 13 residues. V lost 5 bases and J lost 4; bases outside the gene matches: 7. Drawing the rest from reference TRBV30 and TRBJ2-5, the complete variable domain is SQTIHQWPATLVQPVGSPLSLECTVEGTSNPNLYWYRQAAGRGLQLLFYSVGIGQISSEVPQNLSASRPQDRQFILSSKKLLLSDSGFYLCAWGGERGETQYFGPGTRLLVL.

The chain links TRBV5-1 to TRBJ2-5; a weak D match, TRBD2 (6 bases). Trimming shortened V by 4 bases and J by 3 bases, and 13 bases separated the two germline ends. In germline, CDR1 is SGHRS, CDR2 YFSETQ. The length of the CDR3 is 14 residues. This chain's CDR3 is CASSTGLPEETQYF. CDR3 bases: TGCGCCAGCAGCACCGGACTACCCGAAGAGACCCAGTACTTC.

This clone was counted a few times. The chain joins TRBV6-6 to TRBJ2-3, with a weak D call TRBD1 (6 bases). CDR1 is MNHNY, CDR2 SVGAGI, per germline (reference sequence). The CDR3 is 14 residues long. Between the trimmed V and J ends, which lost 10 bases and 3 bases, there was a span of 17 bases. The DNA for the CDR3 is TGTGCCATCGCACAGGGAATCGGGACAGATACGCAGTATTTT. Translating gives CAIAQGIGTDTQYF.

This chain connects TRBV5-1 to TRBJ1-1; D uncertain. The CDR3 covers 13 residues. V was clipped by 2 bases and J by 1 base, with 6 bases between them. Germline CDR1 SGHRS, CDR2 YFSETQ. CDR3 DNA: TGCGCCAGCAGCTTATCAGAGAACACTGAAGCTTTCTTT. It specifies CASSLSENTEAFF.

This clone was found a few times. The chain combines TRBV11-2 with TRBJ2-1; unclear D gene. The CDR3 has 14 residues. The V end was cut by 4 bases, the J end by 5 bases, with 12 bases between. Germline V CDR1 and CDR2: SGHAT, FQNNGV. CDR3 loop: CASSSGRANNEQFF. CDR3 DNA sequence: TGTGCCAGCAGCTCAGGACGGGCTAACAATGAGCAGTTCTTC.

The chain is built from TRBV27 and TRBJ2-5; the match to TRBD2 covers 7 bases. CDR3 size: 13 residues. The junction had 10 bases not matched to a gene; V was cut back by 5 bases and J by 10 bases. Germline lookup yields CDR1 MNHEY and CDR2 SMNVEV (reference sequence). The DNA for the CDR3 is TGTGCCAGCAGTAAAGGGAGGGGCGAGGGCCAGTACTTC. Protein: CASSKGRGEGQYF.

The chain has TRBV27 and TRBJ2-7, with D tentatively TRBD2 (6 bases). There are 15 residues in the CDR3. The ends were cut back, 4 bases at V and 2 bases at J, with 15 bases in the middle. CDR1 MNHEY and CDR2 SMNVEV come from the germline V gene (reference sequence). The CDR3: CASSYGGRYPYEQYF. As DNA, the CDR3 is TGTGCCAGCAGTTATGGAGGGAGGTATCCCTACGAGCAGTACTTC.

This clone was detected a few times. For the CDR3, the DNA is TGTGCCAGCACGGTGTGGGCAGGGGGCGCAGATACGCAGTATTTT. It yields the protein CASTVWAGGADTQYF. The V gene is TRBV6-5, the J gene TRBJ2-3; 8 bases align to TRBD1. The CDR3 contains 15 residues. Germline CDR1 reads MNHEY; CDR2 reads SVGAGI. The ends lost 7 bases at V and 4 bases at J; junction bases unmatched: 10.

V gene TRBV9 combines with J gene TRBJ1-2, with unresolved D. Trimming left V 0 bases short and J 4 bases short, with 19 bases between. Germline V CDR1 and CDR2: SGDLS, YYNGEE. The CDR3 extends over 17 amino acids. The CDR3 coding sequence is TGTGCCAGCAGCGTAGGGGGTCCGGATTCGACTCTCTATGGCTACACCTTC. It is translated as CASSVGGPDSTLYGYTF. The entire variable domain, with the rest obtained from reference TRBV9 and TRBJ1-2, is as follows: DSGVTQTPKHLITATGQRVTLRCSPRSGDLSVYWYQQSLDQGLQFLIQYYNGEERAKGNILERFSAQQFPDLHSELNLSSLELGDSALYFCASSVGGPDSTLYGYTFGSGTRLTVV.

This clone was observed a few times. The gene calls are TRBV5-1 and TRBJ2-6, with TRBD2 identical over 13 bases. V trimming: 4 bases; J trimming: 1 base; junction bases outside the gene matches: 8. The germline V gene has CDR1 SGHRS and CDR2 YFSETQ. The CDR3 loop spans 19 amino acids. CDR3 DNA: TGCGCCAGCAGCAGAGGACTAGCGGGAGACTGGTCTGGGGCCAACGTCCTGACTTTC. Residues: CASSRGLAGDWSGANVLTF.

This clone was found a few times. V and J are TRBV5-4 and TRBJ2-4; TRBD2 might be the D (6 bases). Between the trimmed V and J ends, which lost 0 bases and 2 bases, there was a span of 12 bases. Looked up from germline, CDR1 is SGHNT and CDR2 is YYREEE (reference sequence). The CDR3 runs to 16 residues. DNA of the CDR3: TGTGCCAGCAGCTTGGCGAAGGGAGGTTCCAAAAACATTCAGTACTTC. Protein product: CASSLAKGGSKNIQYF.

This clone occurred a few times. The rearrangement links TRBV2 to TRBJ2-7; unclear D gene. Trimming pared 7 bases from V and 2 bases from J, leaving 12 bases between. This CDR3 contains 13 residues. The germline V gene has CDR1 SNHLY and CDR2 FYNNEI. CDR3 protein: CASNPSAPYEQYF. The CDR3 DNA is TGTGCCAGCAACCCCTCGGCGCCCTACGAGCAGTACTTC.

A single count supports this clone. The chain is built from TRBV5-4 and TRBJ2-2; a possible D gene is TRBD2 (5 bases). The germline V and J ends were trimmed by 4 bases and 2 bases, with 12 bases remaining between them. Germline V gene sequence: CDR1 SGHNT, CDR2 YYREEE (reference sequence). This CDR3 is built from 15 residues. CDR3 loop: CASSVNRGNTGELFF. DNA for the CDR3: TGTGCCAGCAGCGTAAACCGGGGTAACACCGGGGAGCTGTTTTTT.